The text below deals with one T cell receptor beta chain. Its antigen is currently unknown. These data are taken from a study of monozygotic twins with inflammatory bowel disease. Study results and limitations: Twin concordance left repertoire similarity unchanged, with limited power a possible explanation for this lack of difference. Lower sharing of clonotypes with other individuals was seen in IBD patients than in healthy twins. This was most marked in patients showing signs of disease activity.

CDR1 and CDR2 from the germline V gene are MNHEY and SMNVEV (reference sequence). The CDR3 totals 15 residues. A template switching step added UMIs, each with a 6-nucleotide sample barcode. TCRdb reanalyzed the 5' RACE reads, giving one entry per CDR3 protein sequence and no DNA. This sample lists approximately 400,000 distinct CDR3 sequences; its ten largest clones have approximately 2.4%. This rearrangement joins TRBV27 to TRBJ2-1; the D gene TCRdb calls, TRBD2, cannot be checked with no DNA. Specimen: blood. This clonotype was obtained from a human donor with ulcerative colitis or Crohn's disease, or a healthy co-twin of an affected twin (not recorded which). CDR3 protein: CASSLSLAPYNEQFF.